These T cell receptor beta chains were read from a single sample in a study of T-cell memory formation after mild COVID-19. TCRdb redid the calling of the 5' RACE reads with MiXCR, one entry per CDR3 protein. The sample carries 140,000 to 150,000 distinct CDR3 sequences, 20% to 25% recorded once. Specimen: PBMCs or a T cell subset sorted from them (not recorded which). The receptors originated from an adult woman who had mild COVID-19 (a few samples of this study predate the infection). Cell type and time point are not known. Each CDR3 is given with its conserved first and last residue. D genes are given only for firm matches. Only some rows state a clone size, as once, few, many or a class for expanded clones.

TRBV20-1	NA	NA	TRBJ2-2	TGCAGTGCTAGAGATCCCGGGAACACCGGGGAGCTGTTTTTT	CSARDPGNTGELFF
TRBV4-2	few	NA	TRBJ1-5	TGTGCCAGCAGCCAAGAGGTGGGCCTTCAGCCCCAGCATTTT	CASSQEVGLQPQHF
TRBV27	NA	NA	TRBJ2-3	TGTGCCAGCGGCAGCATTACCGGGACTAGCACAGATACGCAGTATTTT	CASGSITGTSTDTQYF
TRBV20-1	NA	NA	TRBJ2-7	TGCAGTGCTAGCGAGCTGACTTACGAGCAGTACTTC	CSASELTYEQYF
TRBV15	few	NA	TRBJ2-7	TGTGCCACCAGCAGAGGAACCGGTCCCTACGAGCAGTACTTC	CATSRGTGPYEQYF
TRBV5-5	NA	TRBD1	TRBJ1-1	TGTGCCAGCAGCTTGTCGGTGGACAGGGGGTTAGAGGGGAGCACTGAAGCTTTCTTT	CASSLSVDRGLEGSTEAFF
TRBV2	NA	TRBD1	TRBJ2-5	TGTGCCAGCAGCGATACAGGGGGCGAAGAGACCCAGTACTTC	CASSDTGGEETQYF
TRBV4-1	few	TRBD2	TRBJ2-7	TGCGCCAGCAGCCGGTCGGTAGCGGGGGGCCCGGACGAGCAGTACTTC	CASSRSVAGGPDEQYF
TRBV4-2	NA	NA	TRBJ1-2	TGTGCCAGCAGCCAGTCATGGGGCTATGGCTACACCTTC	CASSQSWGYGYTF
TRBV12-3/TRBV12-4	few	NA	TRBJ1-5	TGTGCCAGCAGTTCCAAACAGCCCCAGCATTTT	CASSSKQPQHF
TRBV27	NA	NA	TRBJ2-5	TGTGCCAGCAGTTTCAAGGGTGTAGAGACCCAGTACTTC	CASSFKGVETQYF
TRBV30	few	TRBD1	TRBJ2-5	TGTGCCTGGAGTGAGGGACAGGCCGGAGGGACCCAGTACTTC	CAWSEGQAGGTQYF
TRBV6-1	NA	TRBD1	TRBJ1-1	TGTGCCAGCAGTGCATCGTATGAGGACAGGGAAGCGTCCGCAGTAGTAGTCACTGAAGCTTTCTTT	CASSASYEDREASAVVVTEAFF
TRBV7-6	many	TRBD2	TRBJ2-3	TGTGCCAGCAGCGTGAGCGGGGGTAGCACAGATACGCAGTATTTT	CASSVSGGSTDTQYF
TRBV7-9	once	TRBD1	TRBJ2-3	TGTGCCAGCAGCTTGGACAGGGGGAGTGGGGATACGCAGTATTTT	CASSLDRGSGDTQYF
TRBV7-9	few	NA	TRBJ1-4	TGTGCCAGCAGCCCCGGGGATATATTGGTGGGTCCCACGGAAGAAAAACTGTTTTTT	CASSPGDILVGPTEEKLFF
TRBV5-1	NA	NA	TRBJ2-5	TGCGCCAGCAGCTTCGGGGGATACCAAGAGACCCAGTACTTC	CASSFGGYQETQYF
TRBV5-8	few	NA	TRBJ1-5	TGTGCCAGCAGCCTCAGGCCCCAGCATTTT	CASSLRPQHF
TRBV7-6	few	NA	TRBJ1-3	TGTGCCAGCAGCTCCTTTAGTGGAAACACCATATATTTT	CASSSFSGNTIYF
TRBV2	NA	TRBD1	TRBJ1-1	TGTGCCAGCCGAGCCCAGGGGGCGCACACTGAAGCTTTCTTT	CASRAQGAHTEAFF
TRBV4-1	NA	TRBD2	TRBJ2-1	TGCGCCAGCAGCAAAGGGACTAGTAGGTCCTACAATGAGCAGTTCTTC	CASSKGTSRSYNEQFF
TRBV7-3	few	NA	TRBJ2-2	TGTGCCAGCAGCTTAACCCTTCAGGGTGCCACCGGGGAGCTGTTTTTT	CASSLTLQGATGELFF
TRBV21-1	NA	NA	TRBJ2-1	TGTGCCAGCAGCTACCACAATGAGCAGTTCTTC	CASSYHNEQFF
TRBV7-9	NA	TRBD1	TRBJ1-1	TGTGCCAGCAGTCCTTTACCGGGGACAGCCTGGACCCCGAACACTGAAGCTTTCTTT	CASSPLPGTAWTPNTEAFF
TRBV7-8	NA	TRBD2	TRBJ2-1	TGTGCCAGCAGCTTACCGGCGATCCTAGCGGGGGGGAGCTCCTACAATGAGCAGTTCTTC	CASSLPAILAGGSSYNEQFF
TRBV6-5	few	NA	TRBJ2-7	TGTGCCACTATGGCAGGGAACGAGCAGTACTTC	CATMAGNEQYF
TRBV29-1	few	NA	TRBJ2-7	TGCAGCGTTGCTGAAGGGGGGCCCTACGAGCAGTACTTC	CSVAEGGPYEQYF
TRBV4-2	NA	TRBD1	TRBJ1-1	TGTGCCAGCAGCCAACTTCAGGGGGTCACTGAAGCTTTCTTT	CASSQLQGVTEAFF
TRBV12-3/TRBV12-4	NA	TRBD1	TRBJ1-2	TGTGCCAGCGGACAGGGGAAGAACTATGGCTACACCTTC	CASGQGKNYGYTF
TRBV7-9	NA	NA	TRBJ2-3	TGTGCCAGCAGCTTACGGGCACGCGAGGGAGATACGCAGTATTTT	CASSLRAREGDTQYF
TRBV21-1	NA	NA	TRBJ2-5	TGTGCCAGCAGCAAAGAACACAGTCAAGAGACCCAGTACTTC	CASSKEHSQETQYF
TRBV6-1	few	NA	TRBJ2-7	TGTGCCAGCAGTGATGGCGCGGGTCTTGGCTACGAGCAGTACTTC	CASSDGAGLGYEQYF
TRBV5-1	NA	TRBD1	TRBJ2-7	TGCGCCAGCAGCTTCGCCGGGACAGGGAACGAGCAGTACTTC	CASSFAGTGNEQYF
TRBV2	NA	NA	TRBJ2-1	TGTGCCAGCAGCCAACTATTCTATACGGAACTCTACAATGAGCAGTTCTTC	CASSQLFYTELYNEQFF
TRBV6-2/TRBV6-3	NA	TRBD2	TRBJ2-7	TGTGCCAGCAGTTTTCAGCGGGAGACGGGCGAGCAGTACTTC	CASSFQRETGEQYF
TRBV12-3/TRBV12-4	NA	NA	TRBJ1-2	TGTGCCAGCAGCCTAAAGGGTTTAGCTAACTATGGCTACACCTTC	CASSLKGLANYGYTF
TRBV20-1	NA	NA	TRBJ2-7	TGCAGTGCTTCGGGGGAGGGACAGATCTCCTACGAGCAGTACTTC	CSASGEGQISYEQYF
TRBV7-9	NA	NA	TRBJ2-3	TGTGCCAGCAGCTGGGCAGGGCCAACCACAGATACGCAGTATTTT	CASSWAGPTTDTQYF
TRBV6-5	NA	TRBD1	TRBJ2-7	TGTGCCAGCAGCGACCGGGACAGGGTCGATAACGAGCAGTACTTC	CASSDRDRVDNEQYF
TRBV9	NA	NA	TRBJ2-7	TGTGCCAGCAGCGTAGGACAGGCGACTTACGAGCAGTACTTC	CASSVGQATYEQYF
TRBV7-9	NA	TRBD2	TRBJ2-1	TGTGCCAGCAGCTCGGCCCTAGCGGGCGGACGAATCAATGAGCAGTTCTTC	CASSSALAGGRINEQFF
TRBV12-3/TRBV12-4	NA	TRBD1	TRBJ1-5	TGTGCCAGCAGTTTAACTGGGACAGGGGACAATCAGCCCCAGCATTTT	CASSLTGTGDNQPQHF
TRBV4-1	NA	NA	TRBJ2-3	TGCGCCAGCAGCCCGGACAGCCCCACAGATACGCAGTATTTT	CASSPDSPTDTQYF
TRBV6-2/TRBV6-3	few	TRBD1	TRBJ1-2	TGTGCCAGCAGTCCGGGACAGGTATATGGCTACACCTTC	CASSPGQVYGYTF
TRBV15	few	NA	TRBJ1-5	TGTGCCACCAGCAGAGTTGGGTCGGGGCCCCAGCATTTT	CATSRVGSGPQHF